This T cell receptor beta chain was sequenced for a study of T cells in Graves' hyperthyroidism and ophthalmopathy. The germline CDR1 and CDR2 sequences are MDHEN and SYDVKM. V shed 8 bases and J shed 3 bases, with 16 bases lying between them. This CDR3 region has 14 residues. Points from the study as a whole: Blood also held most thyroid clonotypes expanded beyond 0.001.

The TCR beta CDR3 regions underwent amplification using RNA transcripts as the source. The HTBI primer set was used in a first-round RT-PCR of the TCR CDR3. TCRdb called the multiplex PCR reads again in MiXCR, with one record for every CDR3 protein. The table has more than 300,000 distinct CDR3 sequences, less than 15% seen once. In its sample, this clonotype was seen many times. Its cognate antigen is unknown. V is TRBV28 and J is TRBJ1-2, with TRBD1 as a possible D gene (6 bases). The source is a woman younger than 35 with Graves' hyperthyroidism. Source material: blood. CDR3 loop: CASRLRGGDYGYTF. CDR3 DNA: TGTGCCAGCCGTCTCAGGGGCGGTGACTATGGCTACACCTTC.